The present T cell receptor (beta chain) was sequenced within a study of regulatory T cells in long-lasting Graves disease. Libraries of TCR beta came from iRepertoire HTBI primers plus Arm-PCR of CDR3 regions. TCRdb reanalysed the multiplex PCR reads using MiXCR and keeps one entry per CDR3 protein. The profile shows 600,000 to 650,000 distinct CDR3 sequences, 15% to 20% of them singletons. Germline CDR1 and CDR2: MDHEN and SYDVKM. The CDR3 is made up of 15 amino acids. Trimming shortened V by 6 bases and J by 4 bases, and 18 bases separated the two germline ends. Time point described: newly diagnosed GD, antithyroid drugs for less than 3 months. From PBMCs, RNA was extracted and then used to make the TCR library. There are many counts of this clonotype. The sample was also linked to a second study, of T cells in Graves' hyperthyroidism and ophthalmopathy.

Specimen: peripheral blood mononuclear cells (PBMCs), collected at new diagnosis, from a patient treated with antithyroid drugs. This clonotype originated in a woman aged 25 to 39 with Graves disease. The rearrangement joins TRBV28 to TRBJ1-1; D uncertain. CDR3 DNA: TGTGCCAGCAGGACGCGGGCTATGAGATCCACTGAAGCTTTCTTT. It yields the protein CASRTRAMRSTEAFF.